This is a list of T cell receptor beta chains from one sample in a study of regulatory T cells in long-lasting Graves disease. MiXCR, applied by TCRdb to the multiplex PCR reads, yields one record per CDR3 protein. The repertoire includes under 450,000 distinct CDR3 sequences, 12% of them detected once, and about 20% sits in the top ten. These data were likewise used in another study, on T cells in Graves' hyperthyroidism and ophthalmopathy.

Sequencing was performed on peripheral blood mononuclear cells (PBMCs), taken at new diagnosis, from a patient treated with antithyroid drugs. All receptors come from a woman aged 18-35 years with Graves disease. The CDR3 runs from the conserved cysteine through the conserved F or W. For some rows the clone size is stated as once, few or many, or as a class when expanded; others skip it.

j_gene: TRBJ2-3; abundance: -; v_gene: TRBV7-9; CDR3aa: CASSQTGAADTQYF
j_gene: TRBJ1-1; abundance: -; v_gene: TRBV28; CDR3aa: CASTEWGRTNAEAFF
j_gene: TRBJ1-1; abundance: many; v_gene: TRBV27; CDR3aa: CASSLERRGNTEAFF
j_gene: TRBJ2-3; abundance: -; v_gene: TRBV28; CDR3aa: CASSFASSTDTQYF
j_gene: TRBJ1-1; abundance: many; v_gene: TRBV6-1; CDR3aa: CASSQGQGNTEAFF
j_gene: TRBJ2-7; abundance: few; v_gene: TRBV4-2; CDR3aa: CASSQDGLGQSYEQYF
j_gene: TRBJ2-1; abundance: many; v_gene: TRBV7-2; CDR3aa: CASTEETGWVGNEQFF
j_gene: TRBJ2-1; abundance: many; v_gene: TRBV7-9; CDR3aa: CASSHPGLVGHPRNEQFF
j_gene: TRBJ1-3; abundance: few; v_gene: TRBV4-3; CDR3aa: CASSQEGVDSGNTIYF
j_gene: TRBJ1-5; abundance: many; v_gene: TRBV2; CDR3aa: CASRPTLDRANQHF
j_gene: TRBJ1-1; abundance: many; v_gene: TRBV20-1; CDR3aa: CSARVGGLGAEAFF
j_gene: TRBJ2-3; abundance: many; v_gene: TRBV10-3; CDR3aa: CAIAGGASTDTQYF
j_gene: TRBJ1-2; abundance: many; v_gene: TRBV14; CDR3aa: CASSQGTDRYYGYTF
j_gene: TRBJ1-2; abundance: -; v_gene: TRBV4-1; CDR3aa: CASSQDGQSDYGYTF
j_gene: TRBJ2-3; abundance: few; v_gene: TRBV13; CDR3aa: CASSLAGMNTDTQYF
j_gene: TRBJ2-3; abundance: many; v_gene: TRBV20-1; CDR3aa: CSARDLKPRGTDTQYF
j_gene: TRBJ2-5; abundance: many; v_gene: TRBV20-1; CDR3aa: CSARDRGRQETQYF
j_gene: TRBJ2-2; abundance: many; v_gene: TRBV6-1; CDR3aa: CASSGLAGDGELFF
j_gene: TRBJ1-1; abundance: many; v_gene: TRBV27; CDR3aa: CASSLLSVNTEAFF
j_gene: TRBJ2-3; abundance: few; v_gene: TRBV5-1; CDR3aa: CASSLGMEGNSLDTQYF
j_gene: TRBJ2-1; abundance: many; v_gene: TRBV5-4; CDR3aa: CASSLRGSRGEQFF
j_gene: TRBJ1-1; abundance: few; v_gene: TRBV10-3; CDR3aa: CAISGRGTGVPEAFF
j_gene: TRBJ2-7; abundance: many; v_gene: TRBV29-1; CDR3aa: CSVGGAVSYEQYF
j_gene: TRBJ2-1; abundance: many; v_gene: TRBV2; CDR3aa: CASKTSGRASEQFF